One sample yielded the 4 T cell receptor beta chains listed below, sequenced in a study of T-cell reconstitution after alpha-beta-depleted transplantation in children (TCRdb year 2016). Library prep was done by PCR. Sequencer: Illumina HiSeq 2500. TCR library preparation used molecular barcoding, with unique molecular identifiers applied to normalize quantification of the TCRbeta repertoire. TCRdb trimmed the raw reads at Q25, called clones with MiXCR and kept productive beta chains. Rows with a matching CDR3 protein are joined into one entry that keeps the most common DNA and genes. Across this sample there are about 540,000 distinct CDR3 sequences, with roughly 18% seen only once. The ten largest clones add up to around 3.3% of the sample. This material consisted of PBMCs from the stem cell graft donor, taken from the stem cell graft. The receptors originated from a human donor who donated a stem cell graft to a child with acute lymphoblastic leukemia.

The sample holds a few counts of this clonotype. This chain links TRBV27 with TRBJ2-7; D may correspond to TRBD1 or TRBD2 (6 bases each). This CDR3 has 13 residues. The germline V gene encodes CDR1 MNHEY and CDR2 SMNVEV (reference sequence). The V gene lost 10 bases and the J gene lost 2 bases, with 15 bases spanning the gap. CDR3 DNA sequence: TGTGCCACCGGGGGCCCTTCTCCCTACGAGCAGTACTTC. It encodes CATGGPSPYEQYF.

The rearrangement links TRBV20-1 to TRBJ1-1; a possible D gene is TRBD1 (5 bases). The CDR3 has 14 amino acids. Deletions cut 5 bases from V and 4 bases from J, with 17 bases between. Germline V gene lookup returns CDR1 DFQATT and CDR2 SNEGSKA (reference sequence). This chain's CDR3 is CSAPKGTLSTEAFF. DNA of the CDR3: TGCAGTGCTCCGAAAGGGACGTTGAGCACTGAAGCTTTCTTT.

This clonotype was recorded a few times. This rearrangement joins TRBV2 to TRBJ1-3; a possible D gene is TRBD1 (5 bases). The ends were cut back, 6 bases at V and 0 bases at J, with 12 bases in the middle. This CDR3 has 15 amino acids. Germline CDR1 is SNHLY and CDR2 is FYNNEI. CDR3 sequence reads: CASRAGQASGNTIYF. In DNA form, the CDR3 reads TGTGCCAGCAGGGCAGGGCAAGCCTCTGGAAACACCATATATTTT.

In its sample, this clonotype was seen a few times. The J gene is TRBJ2-4, the V gene TRBV7-9; no definite D call. Germline CDR1 and CDR2: SEHNR and FQNEAQ (reference sequence). The V end lost 4 bases, the J end lost 6 bases, and 16 bases lay between the germline ends. The CDR3 sequence is 15 residues long. The CDR3 region has the DNA TGTGCCAGCAGCTCGGGTGCCTCATGGAGAAACATTCAGTACTTC. It translates to CASSSGASWRNIQYF.